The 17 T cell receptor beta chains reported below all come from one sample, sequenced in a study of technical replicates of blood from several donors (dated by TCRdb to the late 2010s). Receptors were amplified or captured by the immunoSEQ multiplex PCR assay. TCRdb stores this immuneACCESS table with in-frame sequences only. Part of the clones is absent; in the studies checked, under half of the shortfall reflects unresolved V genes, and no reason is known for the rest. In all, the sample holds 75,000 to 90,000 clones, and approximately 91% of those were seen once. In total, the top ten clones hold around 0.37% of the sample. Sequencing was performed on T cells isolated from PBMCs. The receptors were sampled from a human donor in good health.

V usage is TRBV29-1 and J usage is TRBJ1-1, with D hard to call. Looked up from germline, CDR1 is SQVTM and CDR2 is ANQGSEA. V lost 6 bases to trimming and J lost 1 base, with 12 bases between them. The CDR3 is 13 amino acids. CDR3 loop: CSVHGSGNTEAFF. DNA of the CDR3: TGCAGCGTCCATGGGTCAGGGAACACTGAAGCTTTCTTT.

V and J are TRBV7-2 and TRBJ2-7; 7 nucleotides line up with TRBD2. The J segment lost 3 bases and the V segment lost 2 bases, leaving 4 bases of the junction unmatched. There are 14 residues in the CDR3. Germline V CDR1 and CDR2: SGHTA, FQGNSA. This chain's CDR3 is CASSLRLAHYEQYF. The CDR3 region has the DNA TGTGCCAGCAGCTTAAGACTAGCTCACTACGAGCAGTACTTC.

The CDR3 reads CASSSQGREQYF. The CDR3 coding sequence is TGTGCCAGCAGCTCACAGGGTCGGGAGCAGTACTTC. The V gene is TRBV11-2, the J gene TRBJ2-7; D is possibly TRBD1 (6 bases). CDR3 length: 12 residues. V was trimmed by 4 bases and J by 7 bases, leaving 11 bases between them. Looked up from germline, CDR1 is SGHAT and CDR2 is FQNNGV.

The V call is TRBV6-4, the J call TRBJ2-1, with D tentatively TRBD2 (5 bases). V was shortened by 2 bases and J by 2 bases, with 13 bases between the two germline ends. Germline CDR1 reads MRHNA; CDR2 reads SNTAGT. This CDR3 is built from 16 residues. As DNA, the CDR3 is TGTGCCAGCAGTGACGTCTTAGCGAGACCCTACAATGAGCAGTTCTTC. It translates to CASSDVLARPYNEQFF.

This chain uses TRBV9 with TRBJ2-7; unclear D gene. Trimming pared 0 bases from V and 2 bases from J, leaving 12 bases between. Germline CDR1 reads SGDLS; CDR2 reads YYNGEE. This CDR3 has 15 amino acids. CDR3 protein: CASSVEQNPTYEQYF. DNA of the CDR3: TGTGCCAGCAGCGTAGAACAGAATCCGACCTACGAGCAGTACTTC.

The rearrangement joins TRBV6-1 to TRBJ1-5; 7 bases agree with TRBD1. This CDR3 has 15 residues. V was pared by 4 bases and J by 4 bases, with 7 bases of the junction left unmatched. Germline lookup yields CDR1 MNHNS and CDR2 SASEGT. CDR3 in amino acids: CASSAYGTVNQPQHF. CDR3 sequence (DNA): TGTGCCAGCAGTGCCTACGGGACAGTGAATCAGCCCCAGCATTTT.

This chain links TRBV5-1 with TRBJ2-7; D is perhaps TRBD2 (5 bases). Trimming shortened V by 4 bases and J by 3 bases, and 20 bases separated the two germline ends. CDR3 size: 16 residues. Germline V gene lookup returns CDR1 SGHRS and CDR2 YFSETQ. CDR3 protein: CASSPEGGLNLYEQYF. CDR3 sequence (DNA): TGCGCCAGCAGCCCTGAGGGCGGACTTAACCTCTACGAGCAGTACTTC.

CDR3 region: CASRYRTSTDTQYF. The CDR3 DNA reads as TGTGCCAGCCGATACAGAACTAGCACAGATACGCAGTATTTT. The V and J genes are TRBV19 and TRBJ2-3; the D is unclear. Germline CDR1 reads LNHDA; CDR2 reads SQIVND (reference sequence). This CDR3 is 14 amino acids long. The ends were cut back, 9 bases at V and 0 bases at J, with 13 bases in the middle. Using reference TRBV19 and TRBJ2-3 for the parts outside the CDR3, the full variable domain is DGGITQSPKYLFRKEGQNVTLSCEQNLNHDAMYWYRQDPGQGLRLIYYSQIVNDFQKGDIAEGYSVSREKKESFPLTVTSAQKNPTAFYLCASRYRTSTDTQYFGPGTRLTVL.

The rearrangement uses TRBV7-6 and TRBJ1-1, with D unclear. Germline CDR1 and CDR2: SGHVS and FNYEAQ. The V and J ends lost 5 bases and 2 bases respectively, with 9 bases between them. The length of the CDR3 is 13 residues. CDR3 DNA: TGTGCCAGCAGCCGCGACAAAAACACTGAAGCTTTCTTT. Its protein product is CASSRDKNTEAFF.

For the CDR3, the DNA is TGCGCCAGCAGCCAAGTTGGAGTGAACACTGAAGCTTTCTTT. It translates to CASSQVGVNTEAFF. V is TRBV4-1 and J is TRBJ1-1; D is unclear. The CDR3 spans 14 residues. Deletions cut 1 base from V and 0 bases from J, with 6 bases between. Germline CDR1 and CDR2: MGHRA and YSYEKL.

The CDR3 loop is CASSSLQEEEKLFF. CDR3 sequence (DNA): TGTGCCAGTAGTAGTCTCCAGGAGGAGGAAAAACTGTTTTTT. The chain recombines TRBV19 with TRBJ1-4; D is undetermined. The CDR3 is 14 residues long. The V end was cut by 4 bases, the J end by 8 bases, with 14 bases between. Germline CDR1 LNHDA, CDR2 SQIVND (reference sequence).

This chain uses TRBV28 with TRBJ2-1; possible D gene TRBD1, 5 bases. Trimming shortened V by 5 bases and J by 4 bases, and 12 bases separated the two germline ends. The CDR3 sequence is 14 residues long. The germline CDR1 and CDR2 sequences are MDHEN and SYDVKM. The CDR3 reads CASSTTAPYNEQFF. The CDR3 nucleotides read TGTGCCAGCAGTACGACAGCCCCATACAATGAGCAGTTCTTC.

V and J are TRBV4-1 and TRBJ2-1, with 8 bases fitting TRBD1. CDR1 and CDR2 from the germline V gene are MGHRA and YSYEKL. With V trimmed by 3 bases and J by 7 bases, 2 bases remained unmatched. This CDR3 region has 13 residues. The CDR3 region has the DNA TGCGCCAGCAGCCAGGACAGGGTTAATGAGCAGTTCTTC. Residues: CASSQDRVNEQFF.

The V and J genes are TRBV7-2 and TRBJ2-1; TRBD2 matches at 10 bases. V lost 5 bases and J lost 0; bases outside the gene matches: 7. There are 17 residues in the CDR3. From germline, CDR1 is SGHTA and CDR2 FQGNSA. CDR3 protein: CASSGLAATSSYNEQFF. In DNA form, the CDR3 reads TGTGCCAGCAGCGGACTAGCGGCAACGAGCTCCTACAATGAGCAGTTCTTC.

The CDR3 nucleotides read TGTGCCAGCTCACGAAGCGGGACAGGGAACGATGGCTACACCTTC. Translated: CASSRSGTGNDGYTF. The chain links TRBV18 to TRBJ1-2, with 9 bases identical to TRBD1. This CDR3 region has 15 residues. V gave up 4 bases and J gave up 6 bases; unmatched junction bases: 9. Germline values: CDR1 KGHSH, CDR2 LQKENI.

The CDR3 reads CASSLEGQPNEKLFF. DNA for the CDR3: TGTGCCAGCAGCTTAGAGGGACAGCCGAATGAAAAACTGTTTTTT. The chain uses TRBV11-3 and TRBJ1-4; 7 bases align to TRBD1. V lost 0 bases, J lost 5 bases, and 3 bases stayed unmatched. Germline CDR1 SGHNT, CDR2 YENEEA. The CDR3 is 15 residues long.

Here the CDR3 reads CASSLSLANNEQFF. The CDR3 coding sequence is TGTGCCAGCAGCTTAAGTCTAGCGAACAATGAGCAGTTCTTC. The chain combines TRBV7-3 with TRBJ2-1, with a weak D call TRBD2 (6 bases). Trimming shortened V by 1 base and J by 5 bases, and 9 bases separated the two germline ends. This CDR3 contains 14 residues. The germline gives CDR1 SGHTA, CDR2 FQGTGA.